The 10 T cell receptor beta chains below were found in one sample sequenced in a study of CD8+CD57+ T cells in acquired aplastic anemia. Genomic DNA provided the template from which TCR beta VDJ and CDR3 profiles were obtained. TCRdb re-called the reads through MiXCR, storing one row per CDR3 protein. The sample lists some 180,000 distinct CDR3 sequences; just over 45% were seen once. The sequencing input was sorted CD4+, CD8+, or CD8+CD57+ T cells (not recorded which) from PBMCs. These TCRs come from a human donor in good health.

This clonotype was seen ten or more times. A single base separates this from a much larger clone, so it may be a read error. The chain uses TRBV7-3 and TRBJ2-1; no reliable D call. The V and J ends lost 5 bases and 7 bases respectively, with 12 bases between them. The germline CDR1 and CDR2 sequences are SGHTA and FQGTGA. The CDR3 contains 13 residues. Here the CDR3 reads CASSQGWRNEQFF. As DNA, the CDR3 is TGTGCCAGCAGCCAAGGTTGGAGAAATGAGCAGTTCTTC.

This clonotype was seen ten or more times. The chain links TRBV11-2 to TRBJ2-5; 8 bases line up with TRBD1. The germline V gene has CDR1 SGHAT and CDR2 FQNNGV. The CDR3 extends over 15 amino acids. The V and J ends lost 6 bases and 10 bases, in that order; junction bases with no gene match: 16. Here the CDR3 DNA reads TGTGCCAGCAGTCCGGGACAGGCATCAAGTAGGGACCAGTACTTC. Translated, it gives CASSPGQASSRDQYF.

This clonotype was recorded only once. The V and J genes are TRBV19 and TRBJ2-7; either TRBD1 or TRBD2 may fit D (6 bases each). Trimming stripped 4 bases from V and 2 bases from J, with 18 bases between. The CDR3 sequence is 16 residues long. CDR1 and CDR2 from the germline V gene are LNHDA and SQIVND (reference sequence). The CDR3: CASSTYPGAVTYEQYF. DNA of the CDR3: TGTGCCAGTAGTACCTACCCGGGGGCAGTGACCTACGAGCAGTACTTC.

The rearrangement joins TRBV24-1 to TRBJ2-1; 10 bases fit TRBD2. This CDR3 comprises 16 residues. Trimming removed 4 bases from V and 4 bases from J; junction bases left unmatched: 6. CDR1 is KGHDR, CDR2 SFDVKD, per germline. The CDR3 bases are TGTGCCACCAGTGACCCGGGACTAGCGCTATACAATGAGCAGTTCTTC. Amino acids: CATSDPGLALYNEQFF.

The sample holds a few counts of this clonotype. A read error may explain this, as a much larger clone is one base away. The V call is TRBV7-3, the J call TRBJ2-3, with D perhaps TRBD2 (5 bases). The germline CDR1 and CDR2 sequences are SGHTA and FQGTGA. The CDR3 sequence is 12 residues long. Deletions cut 5 bases from V and 7 bases from J, with 10 bases between. CDR3 DNA: TGTGCCAGCAGCGAACCGGGAAATACGCAGTATTTT. Translated: CASSEPGNTQYF.

This chain connects TRBV7-9 to TRBJ2-1; D is ambiguous. The germline V gene encodes CDR1 SEHNR and CDR2 FQNEAQ (reference sequence). V lost 1 base and J lost 5, with 6 bases in between. The CDR3 has 13 residues. In DNA, the CDR3 is TGTGCCAGCAGCTTAGATAGACACAATGAGCAGTTCTTC. It encodes CASSLDRHNEQFF. Looking up the rest from reference TRBV7-9 and TRBJ2-1 gives the full variable domain: DTGVSQNPRHKITKRGQNVTFRCDPISEHNRLYWYRQTLGQGPEFLTYFQNEAQLEKSRLLSDRFSAERPKGSFSTLEIQRTEQGDSAMYLCASSLDRHNEQFFGPGTRLTVL.

The chain employs TRBV24-1 and TRBJ1-1; a weak D match, TRBD1 (5 bases). The CDR3 runs 14 residues. Germline CDR1 KGHDR, CDR2 SFDVKD. Trimming stripped 2 bases from V and 4 bases from J, with 10 bases between. In DNA, the CDR3 is TGTGCCACCAGTGATTCCCTTGGGGGCACTGAAGCTTTCTTT. Translating gives CATSDSLGGTEAFF.

J is TRBJ2-2 and V is TRBV19, with D perhaps given as TRBD1 or TRBD2 (6 bases each). Germline CDR1 LNHDA, CDR2 SQIVND (reference sequence). The CDR3 runs 14 residues. Trimming shortened V by 8 bases and J by 1 base, and 11 bases separated the two germline ends. This chain's CDR3 is CASGGTRNTGELFF. CDR3 DNA sequence: TGTGCCAGTGGAGGGACACGGAACACCGGGGAGCTGTTTTTT.

In this sample, this clonotype turned up a few times. CDR3 DNA: TGTGCCAGCAGTTTTGGACAGGCGAGCTCCTACAATGAGCAGTTCTTC. Residues: CASSFGQASSYNEQFF. J is TRBJ2-1 and V is TRBV6-5; 7 bases are shared with TRBD1. V gave up 4 bases and J gave up 0 bases; unmatched junction bases: 6. The length of the CDR3 is 16 residues. The V gene's germline CDR1 is MNHEY and CDR2 SVGAGI.

This clonotype was counted many times. V is TRBV7-2 and J is TRBJ2-4; no reliable D call. The germline CDR1 and CDR2 sequences are SGHTA and FQGNSA. Trimming removed 1 base at V and 3 bases at J, with 10 bases between. This CDR3 spans 15 amino acids. The CDR3 region has the DNA TGTGCCAGCAGCTTAGGGACGGAAAACAAAAACATTCAGTACTTC. Residues: CASSLGTENKNIQYF.